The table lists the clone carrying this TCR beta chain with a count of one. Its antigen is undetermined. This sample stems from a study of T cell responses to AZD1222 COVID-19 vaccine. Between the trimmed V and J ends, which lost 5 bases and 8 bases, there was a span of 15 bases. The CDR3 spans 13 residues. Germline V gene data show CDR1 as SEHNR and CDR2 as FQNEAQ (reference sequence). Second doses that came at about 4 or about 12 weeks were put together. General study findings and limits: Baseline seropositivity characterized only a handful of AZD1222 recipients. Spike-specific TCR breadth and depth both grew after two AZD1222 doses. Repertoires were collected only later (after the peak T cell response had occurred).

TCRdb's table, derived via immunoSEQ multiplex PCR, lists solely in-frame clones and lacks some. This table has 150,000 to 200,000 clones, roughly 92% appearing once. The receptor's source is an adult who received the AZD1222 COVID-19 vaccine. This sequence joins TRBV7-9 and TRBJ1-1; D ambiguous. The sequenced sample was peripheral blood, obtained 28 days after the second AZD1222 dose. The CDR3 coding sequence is TGTGCCAGCAGCCCCCGTACGGTCACGGAAGCTTTCTTT. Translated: CASSPRTVTEAFF.